This passage covers 12 T cell receptor beta chains from one sample sequenced in a study of blood T cell repertoires in COVID-19. Some clones are missing from TCRdb's copy, which holds only in-frame ones; the method was immunoSEQ multiplex PCR. The sample has about 310,000 clones; roughly 91% are singletons. Sample: peripheral blood. These TCRs come from a man in his fifties with active or convalescent COVID-19.

The chain employs TRBV5-1 and TRBJ1-3; 11 bases fit TRBD1. Germline CDR1 SGHRS, CDR2 YFSETQ. The CDR3 runs 16 residues. V dropped 4 bases and J dropped 3; count of bases not matched to a gene: 6. The CDR3 protein is CASSLWTGGDGNTIYF. Here the CDR3 DNA reads TGCGCCAGCAGCCTCTGGACAGGGGGCGATGGAAACACCATATATTTT.

In nucleotides, the CDR3 is TGCGCCAGCAGCCTAGTGTCTCTCACTGAAGCTTTCTTT. It specifies CASSLVSLTEAFF. The V call is TRBV5-1, the J call TRBJ1-1; D is unresolved. The germline V gene has CDR1 SGHRS and CDR2 YFSETQ. The CDR3 loop spans 13 amino acids. Trimming left V 4 bases short and J 4 bases short, with 11 bases between.

V usage is TRBV9 and J usage is TRBJ2-1, with D unclear. This CDR3 has 15 amino acids. With 2 bases removed from V and 0 bases from J, the gap between germline ends came to 9 bases. Looked up from germline, CDR1 is SGDLS and CDR2 is YYNGEE. CDR3 nucleotide sequence: TGTGCCAGCAGCGTCCACTTGAGCTCCTACAATGAGCAGTTCTTC. Translated: CASSVHLSSYNEQFF.

The chain employs TRBV6-6 and TRBJ1-5; 7 bases match TRBD1. Germline V lookup: CDR1 MNHNY, CDR2 SVGAGI (reference sequence). This CDR3 spans 15 amino acids. V shed 0 bases, J shed 11 bases, and the junction held 10 bases outside the gene matches. The CDR3, as DNA: TGTGCCAGCAGTTACTCCAGGGGGACCCACAATTCCCAGCATTTT. Its translation is CASSYSRGTHNSQHF.

The chain carries TRBV5-6 and TRBJ1-6, with TRBD1 as a possible D gene (5 bases). V was clipped by 4 bases and J by 9 bases, with 8 bases between them. The CDR3 has 12 amino acids. Germline V gene lookup returns CDR1 SGHDT and CDR2 YYEEEE. The CDR3 is CASSRGVSPLHF. The CDR3 DNA reads as TGTGCCAGCAGCCGGGGGGTTTCACCCCTCCACTTT.

The gene calls are TRBV5-1 and TRBJ2-1; unclear D gene. The CDR3 runs to 13 residues. V lost 4 bases and J lost 6, with 11 bases in between. Germline CDR1 reads SGHRS; CDR2 reads YFSETQ. The CDR3 reads CASSPEVGNEQFF. The CDR3 DNA is TGCGCCAGCAGCCCCGAGGTGGGCAATGAGCAGTTCTTC.

The chain links TRBV5-4 to TRBJ1-1; D possibly corresponds to TRBD1 (5 bases). The germline V gene encodes CDR1 SGHNT and CDR2 YYREEE (reference sequence). V gave up 2 bases and J gave up 1 base, with 12 bases separating them. The CDR3 is 15 residues long. CDR3: CASSLAHTGNTEAFF. The CDR3 nucleotides are TGTGCCAGCAGCTTAGCCCACACAGGGAACACTGAAGCTTTCTTT.

This clone was recorded at least ten times. This sequence joins TRBV5-1 and TRBJ2-5, with 9 nucleotides matching TRBD1. From germline, CDR1 is SGHRS and CDR2 YFSETQ. V lost 0 bases to trimming and J lost 5 bases; unmatched junction nucleotides: 5. This CDR3 has 15 residues. The CDR3 nucleotides are TGCGCCAGCAGCTTGGACGGGACAGGGTTTGAGACCCAGTACTTC. Amino acid sequence: CASSLDGTGFETQYF.

V usage is TRBV24-1 and J usage is TRBJ2-2; TRBD2 agrees at 7 bases. Germline V lookup: CDR1 KGHDR, CDR2 SFDVKD. This CDR3 comprises 14 residues. J gave up 3 bases and V 8 bases, and 5 bases lay outside the gene matches. The CDR3 is CATKAGKDTGELFF. In DNA form, the CDR3 reads TGTGCCACCAAAGCGGGGAAGGACACCGGGGAGCTGTTTTTT.

In DNA form, the CDR3 reads TGTGCCAGTAGTATAGCCATCGACAGGGGGGTTCCTGGCTACACCTTC. Translated, it gives CASSIAIDRGVPGYTF. This chain uses TRBV19 with TRBJ1-2; 9 bases fit TRBD1. The V and J ends lost 1 base and 7 bases, in that order; junction bases with no gene match: 10. From germline, CDR1 is LNHDA and CDR2 SQIVND (reference sequence). There are 16 residues in the CDR3.

This rearrangement joins TRBV29-1 to TRBJ1-1, with a tentative D call TRBD1 (5 bases). Germline V gene sequence: CDR1 SQVTM, CDR2 ANQGSEA. The CDR3 is made up of 13 amino acids. The ends were cut back, 6 bases at V and 0 bases at J, with 11 bases in the middle. CDR3 bases: TGCAGCGTGCTCAGGGTTTTGAACACTGAAGCTTTCTTT. As protein: CSVLRVLNTEAFF.

The chain is built from TRBV6-5 and TRBJ1-2; D gene ambiguous. V lost 5 bases to trimming and J lost 1 base, with 8 bases between them. CDR1 and CDR2 from the germline V gene are MNHEY and SVGAGI. The CDR3 is 13 amino acids. The CDR3, as DNA: TGTGCCAGCAGTAACCAGAATAACTATGGCTACACCTTC. Residues: CASSNQNNYGYTF.